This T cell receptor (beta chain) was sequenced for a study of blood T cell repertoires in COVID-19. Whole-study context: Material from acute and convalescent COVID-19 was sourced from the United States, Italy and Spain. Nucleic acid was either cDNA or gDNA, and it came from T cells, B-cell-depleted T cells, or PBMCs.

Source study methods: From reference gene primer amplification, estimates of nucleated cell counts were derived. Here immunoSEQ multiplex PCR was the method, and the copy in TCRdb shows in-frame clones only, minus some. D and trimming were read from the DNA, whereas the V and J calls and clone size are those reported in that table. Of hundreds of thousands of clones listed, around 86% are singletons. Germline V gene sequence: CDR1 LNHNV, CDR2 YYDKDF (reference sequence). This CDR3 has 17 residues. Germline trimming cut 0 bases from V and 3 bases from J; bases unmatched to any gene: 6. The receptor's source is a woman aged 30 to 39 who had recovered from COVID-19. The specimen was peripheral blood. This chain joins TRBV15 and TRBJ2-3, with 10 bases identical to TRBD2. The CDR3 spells CATSRDRPSGGTDTQYF. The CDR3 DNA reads TGTGCCACCAGCAGAGATAGGCCTAGCGGGGGAACAGATACGCAGTATTTT.